Below, 30 T cell receptor beta chains from the same sample are listed, as sequenced in a study of T cell responses to AZD1222 COVID-19 vaccine. The data were produced by immunoSEQ multiplex PCR, yet TCRdb's version contains in-frame clones alone and is incomplete. Counted here are about 84,000 clones, 75% to 95% occurring once; the ten biggest clones make up roughly 12%. The material sequenced was peripheral blood, taken 28 days after the second AZD1222 dose. These receptor sequences come from an adult who received the AZD1222 COVID-19 vaccine.

The CDR3 DNA sequence: TGTGCCAGCAGTCGACTAGACAGCCAGCCCCAGCATTTT. Translated, it gives CASSRLDSQPQHF. This sequence joins TRBV6-5 and TRBJ1-5; D is possibly TRBD1 (5 bases). CDR3 length: 13 amino acids. Germline loops: CDR1 MNHEY, CDR2 SVGAGI. Trimming removed 5 bases at V and 7 bases at J, with 12 bases between.

CDR3 sequence reads: CASTQGKGNSNQPQHF. The CDR3 DNA follows: TGTGCCAGCACCCAAGGGAAGGGGAATAGCAATCAGCCCCAGCATTTT. The chain uses TRBV5-8 and TRBJ1-5; D might be TRBD1 (5 bases). CDR1 SGHTS and CDR2 YDEGEE come from the germline V gene. CDR3 length equals 16 residues. Trimming stripped 6 bases from V and 0 bases from J, with 16 bases between.

J is TRBJ1-1 and V is TRBV10-3; possibly TRBD1 for D (5 bases). Trimming removed 10 bases from V and 0 bases from J, with 15 bases in between. Germline V CDR1 and CDR2: ENHRY, SYGVKD. The CDR3 totals 14 residues. CDR3 nucleotide sequence: TGTGCCAGTTCGTCGGGACGTATGAACACTGAAGCTTTCTTT. It is translated as CASSSGRMNTEAFF.

V usage is TRBV7-9 and J usage is TRBJ2-7, with D possibly matching TRBD2 (5 bases). Trimming removed 5 bases from V and 5 bases from J, with 16 bases in between. CDR1 and CDR2 (germline): SEHNR, FQNEAQ (reference sequence). The CDR3 has 14 residues. The DNA of the CDR3 is TGTGCCAGCAGCCCCATCGGAGGTACTAACGAGCAGTACTTC. Translated: CASSPIGGTNEQYF.

The genes are TRBV7-2 and TRBJ2-1; weak D call: TRBD2 (6 bases). Trimming shortened V by 3 bases and J by 3 bases, and 12 bases separated the two germline ends. The CDR3 has 15 residues. The germline CDR1 and CDR2 sequences are SGHTA and FQGNSA. CDR3 protein: CASSFTREDYNEQFF. DNA for the CDR3: TGTGCCAGCAGCTTTACGAGGGAGGACTACAATGAGCAGTTCTTC.

The rearrangement uses TRBV3-1 (or the pseudogene TRBV3-2) and TRBJ2-1; 11 nucleotides agree with TRBD2. In germline, CDR1 is LGHDT, CDR2 YNNKEL (reference sequence). With V trimmed by 0 bases and J by 7 bases, 2 bases remained unmatched. The CDR3 is 15 residues long. CDR3 residues: CASSQEWTSGNEQFF. The CDR3 DNA sequence: TGTGCCAGCAGCCAAGAGTGGACTAGCGGGAATGAGCAGTTCTTC.

V and J are TRBV7-9 and TRBJ2-1; perhaps TRBD2 as D (5 bases). V was shortened by 3 bases and J by 8 bases, with 8 bases between the two germline ends. The CDR3 has 12 residues. Germline V gene sequence: CDR1 SEHNR, CDR2 FQNEAQ (reference sequence). CDR3 DNA sequence: TGTGCCAGCAGCTTTTCAGCGGATGAGCAGTTCTTC. Amino acids: CASSFSADEQFF.

Regarding this clone: One end of the junction varies from germline; a read error may be responsible. The rearrangement uses TRBV7-7 and TRBJ1-2, with TRBD1 as a possible D gene (5 bases). The germline gives CDR1 SSHAT, CDR2 FNYEAQ (reference sequence). The CDR3 is made up of 15 amino acids. The CDR3 here is CASSSKDPGRRGYTF. CDR3 in DNA: TGTGCTAGCAGCTCCAAGGATCCGGGGCGTCGAGGCTACACCTTC.

A single count supports this clone. The chain has TRBV10-2 and TRBJ2-6, with D unclear. This CDR3 is built from 15 residues. V lost 6 bases and J 0 bases, leaving 9 bases between the germline ends. In germline, CDR1 is WSHSY, CDR2 SAAADI. CDR3 residues: CASRDRRSGANVLTF. CDR3 nucleotide sequence: TGCGCCAGCAGGGACCGTCGCTCTGGGGCCAACGTCCTGACTTTC.

J is TRBJ2-7 and V is TRBV7-8, with 10 bases fitting TRBD2. CDR3 length equals 17 residues. Germline trimming cut 0 bases from V and 9 bases from J; bases unmatched to any gene: 14. Germline V CDR1 and CDR2: SGHVS, FQNEAQ. The CDR3 reads CASSLARAGGHNGGQYF. In DNA, the CDR3 is TGTGCCAGCAGCTTAGCGCGAGCGGGAGGGCACAACGGCGGGCAGTACTTC.

On this clone: An end of the junction does not agree with germline; a read error may underlie this. The rearrangement joins TRBV6-2 or TRBV6-3 to TRBJ2-5; tentative D call: TRBD1 (5 bases). This CDR3 comprises 12 residues. CDR1 is MNHEY and CDR2 is SVGEGT in the germline V gene. The CDR3 reads CASSYSRTNLDF. CDR3 nucleotides: TGTGCCAGCAGTTACTCCAGGACAAATTTGGACTTC.

The V gene is TRBV5-8, the J gene TRBJ1-1; D remains ambiguous. Per the germline V gene, CDR1 is SGHTS and CDR2 is YDEGEE. The CDR3 is made up of 13 amino acids. Trimming took 2 bases from V and 6 from J, leaving 11 bases between them. This CDR3 reads CASSFKLGAEAFF. The CDR3 region has the DNA TGTGCCAGCAGCTTTAAGCTCGGGGCTGAAGCTTTCTTT.

The J gene is TRBJ1-3, the V gene TRBV19; 7 bases match TRBD1. J gave up 0 bases and V 4 bases, and 6 bases lay outside the gene matches. Germline V gene data show CDR1 as LNHDA and CDR2 as SQIVND (reference sequence). The length of the CDR3 is 16 residues. Written as DNA, the CDR3 is TGTGCCAGTAGTAGAGGACAGGCGAACTCTGGAAACACCATATATTTT. As protein: CASSRGQANSGNTIYF. The whole variable domain, remainder taken from reference TRBV19 and TRBJ1-3, is DGGITQSPKYLFRKEGQNVTLSCEQNLNHDAMYWYRQDPGQGLRLIYYSQIVNDFQKGDIAEGYSVSREKKESFPLTVTSAQKNPTAFYLCASSRGQANSGNTIYFGEGSWLTVV.

Here the CDR3 reads CASSPRDGRYGYTF. For the CDR3, the DNA is TGTGCCAGCAGTCCCCGGGACGGACGTTATGGCTACACCTTC. The V and J genes are TRBV7-2 and TRBJ1-2; D perhaps matches TRBD1 (5 bases). The CDR3 covers 14 residues. Germline CDR1 SGHTA, CDR2 FQGNSA. V was shortened by 6 bases and J by 5 bases, with 16 bases between the two germline ends.

The chain joins TRBV4-1 to TRBJ1-3; TRBD1 aligns across 7 bases. This CDR3 is built from 15 residues. Germline CDR1 MGHRA, CDR2 YSYEKL. With 4 bases clipped from V and 8 bases from J, the junction kept 11 bases outside the gene matches. In DNA form, the CDR3 reads TGCGCCAGCAGCCCAAAGACAGGGACTGGGGACACCATATATTTT. Its protein product is CASSPKTGTGDTIYF.

The CDR3 is CASSLYTYEQYF. For the CDR3, the DNA is TGTGCCAGCAGTTTATACACCTACGAGCAGTACTTC. The rearrangement uses TRBV28 and TRBJ2-7, with D unclear. The CDR3 runs 12 residues. The V end was cut by 1 base, the J end by 2 bases, with 3 bases between. Per the germline V gene, CDR1 is MDHEN and CDR2 is SYDVKM.

The genes are TRBV27 and TRBJ1-5; D possibly corresponds to TRBD1 (6 bases). Trimming took off 5 bases at V and 0 bases at J, with 11 bases between the two ends. Per germline, CDR1 MNHEY and CDR2 SMNVEV (reference sequence). The CDR3 is 15 residues long. The DNA of the CDR3 is TGTGCCAGCAGTCCAGCGACAGGTAGCAATCAGCCCCAGCATTTT. Translation: CASSPATGSNQPQHF.

J is TRBJ1-1 and V is TRBV13, with unresolved D. The CDR3 consists of 14 residues. The V end lost 1 base, the J end lost 5 bases, and 11 bases lay between the germline ends. Germline V CDR1 and CDR2: PRHDT, FYEKMQ (reference sequence). In DNA form, the CDR3 reads TGTGCCAGCAGCTTAGCCTCTGGCGGTACTGAAGCTTTCTTT. It codes for CASSLASGGTEAFF.

The gene calls are TRBV14 and TRBJ1-2; the D is unclear. There are 12 residues in the CDR3. V was cut by 1 base and J by 7 bases, with 7 bases left in between. CDR1 is SGHDN and CDR2 is FVKESK in the germline V gene. CDR3 in DNA: TGTGCCAGCAGCCAAGGCGTAAGTGGCTACACCTTC. Translating it yields CASSQGVSGYTF.

The chain couples TRBV11-2 to TRBJ1-2; TRBD1 matches at 7 bases. The V and J ends lost 1 base and 4 bases, in that order; junction bases with no gene match: 0. The germline CDR1 and CDR2 sequences are SGHAT and FQNNGV. The CDR3 length is 13 residues. The CDR3 bases are TGTGCCAGCAGCTTAGGGACAGGCTATGGCTACACCTTC. It translates to CASSLGTGYGYTF. Filled out from reference TRBV11-2 and TRBJ1-2, the complete variable domain reads EAGVAQSPRYKIIEKRQSVAFWCNPISGHATLYWYQQILGQGPKLLIQFQNNGVVDDSQLPKDRFSAERLKGVDSTLKIQPAKLEDSAVYLCASSLGTGYGYTFGSGTRLTVV.

The CDR3 DNA sequence: TGTGCCTGGGCTACCGGGACAGGGTACAATCAGCCCCAGCATTTT. Translating it yields CAWATGTGYNQPQHF. The chain employs TRBV30 and TRBJ1-5; 9 bases map to TRBD1. The V gene's germline CDR1 is GTSNPN and CDR2 SVGIG (reference sequence). Germline trimming cut 5 bases from V and 3 bases from J; bases unmatched to any gene: 8. This CDR3 comprises 15 residues.

The genes are TRBV5-1 and TRBJ2-1; 9 bases map to TRBD2. Germline V CDR1 and CDR2: SGHRS, YFSETQ. The CDR3 spans 15 residues. Unmatched junction bases numbered 5, after V lost 4 bases and J lost 3 bases. The CDR3 is CASSLLTSGYNEQFF. CDR3 sequence (DNA): TGCGCCAGCAGCCTACTGACTAGCGGCTACAATGAGCAGTTCTTC.

This chain joins TRBV5-3 and TRBJ1-2; D is uncertain. TRBV5-3 is classed as an ORF, of uncertain function. Deletions cut 0 bases from V and 6 bases from J, with 12 bases between. The length of the CDR3 is 14 residues. As DNA, the CDR3 is TGTGCCAGAAGCTTGGGATGTCCAGAGGATGGCTACACCTTC. Translated, it gives CARSLGCPEDGYTF.

The gene calls are TRBV6-5 and TRBJ1-5, with D hard to call. Germline V CDR1 and CDR2: MNHEY, SVGAGI. The CDR3 runs to 14 residues. V lost 5 bases and J lost 0, with 8 bases in between. The CDR3 coding sequence is TGTGCCAGCAGTATGTCCGATAGCAATCAGCCCCAGCATTTT. It translates to CASSMSDSNQPQHF.

This clone was seen just once. This chain links TRBV9 with TRBJ1-2; the D gene is possibly TRBD1 (6 bases). Germline values: CDR1 SGDLS, CDR2 YYNGEE. V gave up 2 bases and J gave up 8 bases, with 22 bases separating them. The CDR3 contains 16 residues. CDR3 protein: CASSVTGTGIFRGYTF. DNA for the CDR3: TGTGCCAGCAGCGTCACAGGAACAGGGATCTTTAGGGGCTACACCTTC.

This chain uses TRBV7-3 with TRBJ2-1, with TRBD2 as a possible D gene (5 bases). The CDR3 is 16 residues long. Germline CDR1 reads SGHTA; CDR2 reads FQGTGA. The ends were cut back, 5 bases at V and 5 bases at J, with 19 bases in the middle. The DNA of the CDR3 is TGTGCCAGCAGCCTTAACCGGGGTGGAGGCCACAATGAGCAGTTCTTC. Protein product: CASSLNRGGGHNEQFF.

CDR3 region: CASSRQEHTGELFF. In DNA, the CDR3 is TGCGCCAGCAGCCGGCAGGAGCACACCGGGGAGCTGTTTTTT. J is TRBJ2-2 and V is TRBV5-1; D is undetermined. V dropped 4 bases and J dropped 3 bases, with 10 bases sitting between them. CDR3 size: 14 residues. The V gene's germline CDR1 is SGHRS and CDR2 YFSETQ.

CDR3 nucleotide sequence: TGTGCCAGCTACACGGACAGAACCGTTGGCTACACCTTC. Amino acid sequence: CASYTDRTVGYTF. This sequence joins TRBV18 and TRBJ1-2; possibly TRBD1 for D (6 bases). V dropped 7 bases and J dropped 7 bases, with 16 bases sitting between them. CDR1 and CDR2 from the germline V gene are KGHSH and LQKENI. The CDR3 sequence is 13 residues long. Using reference TRBV18 and TRBJ1-2 for the parts outside the CDR3, the full variable domain is NAGVMQNPRHLVRRRGQEARLRCSPMKGHSHVYWYRQLPEEGLKFMVYLQKENIIDESGMPKERFSAEFPKEGPSILRIQQVVRGDSAAYFCASYTDRTVGYTFGSGTRLTVV.

The V gene is TRBV27, the J gene TRBJ1-1, with TRBD1 as a possible D gene (5 bases). The germline gives CDR1 MNHEY, CDR2 SMNVEV (reference sequence). The CDR3 totals 17 residues. The V and J ends lost 5 bases and 6 bases respectively, with 25 bases between them. Written as DNA, the CDR3 is TGTGCCAGCAGTCACAGGAGGTCCCAGGGCGCGGAACCTGAAGCTTTCTTT. It is translated as CASSHRRSQGAEPEAFF.

V is TRBV6-5 and J is TRBJ1-1, with 10 bases matching TRBD1. CDR3 length: 16 residues. V lost 3 bases to trimming and J lost 1 base; unmatched junction nucleotides: 5. Germline loops: CDR1 MNHEY, CDR2 SVGAGI. The CDR3 bases are TGTGCCAGCAGTTATCAGGACAGGGGGTGGAACACTGAAGCTTTCTTT. It yields the protein CASSYQDRGWNTEAFF.